This paragraph reports one T cell receptor (beta chain). Its target is unknown. This sample stems from a study of T cell responses to AZD1222 COVID-19 vaccine. About the research overall: Some second doses came at about 4 weeks and others at about 12 weeks; these were pooled.

Assay: immunoSEQ multiplex PCR; the TCRdb copy retains only in-frame clones and omits some. The table shows some 130,000 clones, with roughly 90% occurring only once. The CDR3 contains 15 residues. V was cut by 4 bases and J by 3 bases, with 16 bases left in between. Germline V gives CDR1 SGDLS, CDR2 YYNGEE. Study-level points and caveats: Clonal diversity was possibly underestimated; the donors were predominantly white British and more often female.

This receptor was obtained from an adult in good health. The sequencing used peripheral blood, collected on day 0 of AZD1222 vaccination. The chain employs TRBV9 and TRBJ1-1; D might be TRBD1 (5 bases). CDR3 loop: CASSFHSGGYTEAFF. The CDR3 bases are TGTGCCAGCAGCTTTCACAGCGGGGGTTACACTGAAGCTTTCTTT.